These 25 T cell receptor beta chains originate from one sample sequenced in a study of CD4 T cells in relation to SARS-CoV-2 and coronaviruses. Assay used: immunoSEQ multiplex PCR; TCRdb lists only in-frame clones, some missing. In the table there are about 21,000 clones, 70% to 80% of which are singletons. What these receptors recognize is not known. CD4+ T cells from unexposed donors were obtained before the COVID-19 pandemic (2011-2018). CD4+ T cells were isolated from the cells after less than 13 days of culture. Material: CD4+ T cells from PBMCs, cultured in vitro. The receptor source for this set is a human donor in good health.

The chain combines TRBV10-3 with TRBJ2-2; perhaps TRBD2 as D (6 bases). This CDR3 has 18 amino acids. V was cut by 2 bases and J by 2 bases, with 18 bases left in between. Germline V gene sequence: CDR1 ENHRY, CDR2 SYGVKD. For the CDR3, the DNA is TGTGCCATCAGTGAGGTAGTTCTCGCGGGAATCAACACCGGGGAGCTGTTTTTT. Translation: CAISEVVLAGINTGELFF.

This chain's CDR3 is CSVNRGSYGYTF. Here the CDR3 DNA reads TGCAGCGTTAACAGGGGGAGTTATGGCTACACCTTC. The chain has TRBV29-1 and TRBJ1-2; 8 positions match TRBD1. The V gene's germline CDR1 is SQVTM and CDR2 ANQGSEA. The V gene end was trimmed by 5 bases and the J gene end by 5 bases; junction bases not matched to a gene: 4. This CDR3 is built from 12 residues.

This chain connects TRBV3-1 (or the pseudogene TRBV3-2) to TRBJ2-3; 10 bases match TRBD2. The trim removed 5 bases at V and 6 bases at J, leaving 5 bases unmatched. Germline V CDR1 and CDR2: LGHDT, YNNKEL (reference sequence). This CDR3 has 14 residues. CDR3 nucleotide sequence: TGTGCCAGCAGCGCGCTAGCGGGAGTGGATACGCAGTATTTT. Translation: CASSALAGVDTQYF.

CDR3 in amino acids: CASSPGGRETQYF. CDR3 DNA: TGTGCCAGTAGTCCGGGGGGCCGGGAGACCCAGTACTTC. This rearrangement joins TRBV19 to TRBJ2-5, with D possibly matching TRBD2 (7 bases). CDR1 is LNHDA, CDR2 SQIVND, per germline (reference sequence). The CDR3 is made up of 13 amino acids. V lost 5 bases, J lost 5 bases, and 12 bases lay in between.

The gene calls are TRBV14 and TRBJ1-4; D is unresolved. The CDR3 is made up of 13 amino acids. Germline CDR1 is SGHDN and CDR2 is FVKESK. V lost 4 bases to trimming and J lost 10 bases, with 13 bases between them. The DNA of the CDR3 is TGTGCCAGCAGCCCCCTAGACCGGGGAAAACTGTTTTTT. Amino acids: CASSPLDRGKLFF.

The CDR3 nucleotides read TGTGCCAGCAGTGAGGCAGACAGAAATCGGGACGAGCAGTACTTC. Amino acid sequence: CASSEADRNRDEQYF. This chain links TRBV6-1 with TRBJ2-7, with D perhaps TRBD1 (5 bases). The CDR3 length is 15 residues. The germline CDR1 and CDR2 sequences are MNHNS and SASEGT. Trimming removed 3 bases from V and 5 bases from J, with 17 bases in between.

V is TRBV2 and J is TRBJ1-1; D is perhaps TRBD1 (5 bases). Trimming removed 4 bases from V and 1 base from J, with 7 bases in between. This CDR3 has 13 residues. CDR1 and CDR2 (germline): SNHLY, FYNNEI. Here the CDR3 DNA reads TGTGCCAGCAGTGGGGACCGGAACACTGAAGCTTTCTTT. Protein sequence: CASSGDRNTEAFF.

V usage is TRBV27 and J usage is TRBJ1-5; D gene ambiguous. CDR3 length: 13 amino acids. Trimming shortened V by 2 bases and J by 1 base, and 3 bases separated the two germline ends. Germline CDR1 and CDR2: MNHEY and SMNVEV (reference sequence). In DNA form, the CDR3 reads TGTGCCAGCAGTTTAGAAAGCAATCAGCCCCAGCATTTT. It translates to CASSLESNQPQHF.

CDR3: CASSRGLAAKPEQFF. DNA for the CDR3: TGTGCCAGCAGCCGGGGACTAGCGGCTAAGCCTGAGCAGTTCTTC. V gene TRBV7-2 combines with J gene TRBJ2-1; 11 bases agree with TRBD2. CDR1 is SGHTA, CDR2 FQGNSA, per germline. V shed 5 bases, J shed 9 bases, and the junction held 9 bases outside the gene matches. CDR3 length: 15 residues.

The chain combines TRBV2 with TRBJ2-1; 14 nucleotides line up with TRBD2. The CDR3 runs to 18 residues. Germline CDR1 is SNHLY and CDR2 is FYNNEI. Trimming at V came to 4 bases and at J to 5 bases, leaving 10 bases not matched to a gene. The CDR3 bases are TGTGCCAGCAGTGGGGGACTAGCGGGAGTTTTGTTCGACAATGAGCAGTTCTTC. Translating it yields CASSGGLAGVLFDNEQFF.

The chain uses TRBV5-1 and TRBJ1-6, with no clear D. The V end was cut by 2 bases, the J end by 6 bases, with 9 bases between. Germline values: CDR1 SGHRS, CDR2 YFSETQ. CDR3 size: 14 residues. CDR3 nucleotides: TGCGCCAGCAGCTTTTCGGGCCCTAATTCACCCCTCCACTTT. Its protein product is CASSFSGPNSPLHF.

The chain carries TRBV24-1 and TRBJ2-1; TRBD1 matches at 9 bases. Trimming took 0 bases from V and 7 from J; bases not matched to a gene: 9. The CDR3 has 17 residues. Germline values: CDR1 KGHDR, CDR2 SFDVKD. The CDR3 here is CATSDLPGQGTENEQFF. In DNA, the CDR3 is TGTGCCACCAGTGATTTGCCGGGACAGGGAACTGAGAATGAGCAGTTCTTC.

J is TRBJ1-5 and V is TRBV4-1; D is unresolved. The germline V gene has CDR1 MGHRA and CDR2 YSYEKL. The CDR3 is made up of 15 amino acids. Trimming removed 3 bases at V and 4 bases at J, with 13 bases between. The CDR3 DNA is TGCGCCAGCAGCCAGTCTGGCGGACTGAATCAGCCCCAGCATTTT. It codes for CASSQSGGLNQPQHF.

This clone was counted between two and nine times. The V gene is TRBV30, the J gene TRBJ2-2; tentatively, D is TRBD2 (6 bases). V lost 4 bases, J lost 5 bases, and 14 bases lay in between. CDR3 size: 14 residues. Germline V gene data show CDR1 as GTSNPN and CDR2 as SVGIG (reference sequence). The CDR3 region has the DNA TGTGCCTGGACTCTGACTAGACCTACCGGGGAGCTGTTTTTT. Translation gives CAWTLTRPTGELFF.

This sequence joins TRBV9 and TRBJ2-7, with 7 bases aligning to TRBD2. The germline CDR1 and CDR2 sequences are SGDLS and YYNGEE. J was trimmed by 6 bases and V by 0 bases; bases with no gene match: 9. The CDR3 has 15 residues. Here the CDR3 DNA reads TGTGCCAGCAGCGTAGGGGGCGGGAGCCGCCCCGAGCAGTACTTC. Translated, it gives CASSVGGGSRPEQYF.

The chain has TRBV6-5 and TRBJ2-5; D is perhaps TRBD1 or TRBD2 (5 bases each). Per the germline V gene, CDR1 is MNHEY and CDR2 is SVGAGI. CDR3 length equals 14 residues. Between the trimmed V and J ends, which lost 5 bases and 0 bases, there was a span of 10 bases. DNA of the CDR3: TGTGCCAGCAGTCATGGGACCCACCAAGAGACCCAGTACTTC. This encodes CASSHGTHQETQYF.

This clone showed up just a few times. The V and J genes are TRBV6-4 and TRBJ2-1; TRBD2 aligns across 10 bases. Germline V gene lookup returns CDR1 MRHNA and CDR2 SNTAGT. CDR3 length: 15 residues. J gave up 4 bases and V 3 bases, and 3 bases lay outside the gene matches. CDR3 protein: CASSETSGDYNEQFF. The CDR3 DNA reads TGTGCCAGCAGTGAAACTAGCGGGGATTACAATGAGCAGTTCTTC.

The chain links TRBV3-1 (or the pseudogene TRBV3-2) to TRBJ1-2; D possibly corresponds to TRBD1 (5 bases). This CDR3 region has 16 residues. Trimming took off 0 bases at V and 3 bases at J, with 14 bases between the two ends. Germline CDR1 is LGHDT and CDR2 is YNNKEL (reference sequence). DNA of the CDR3: TGTGCCAGCAGCCAAGATCCGGGCAGGGAGGACTATGGCTACACCTTC. It encodes CASSQDPGREDYGYTF.

The rearrangement links TRBV11-3 to TRBJ2-5; 13 nucleotides line up with TRBD2. The germline V gene has CDR1 SGHNT and CDR2 YENEEA. The CDR3 consists of 16 residues. With 1 base clipped from V and 2 bases from J, the junction kept 1 base outside the gene matches. Written as DNA, the CDR3 is TGTGCCAGCAGCTTAGGGGGACTAGCGGGACAAGAGACCCAGTACTTC. Protein: CASSLGGLAGQETQYF.

This sequence joins TRBV12-5 and TRBJ2-2; the D gene is possibly TRBD1 (6 bases). Germline CDR1 and CDR2: LGHNT and FRNRAP. The CDR3 consists of 16 residues. V lost 5 bases and J lost 6, with 19 bases in between. Here the CDR3 reads CASGLGGPFIPGELFF. The CDR3 DNA reads TGTGCTAGTGGTCTAGGGGGACCTTTTATCCCCGGGGAGCTGTTTTTT.

V gene TRBV2 combines with J gene TRBJ2-1; D gene ambiguous. With 4 bases removed from V and 1 base from J, the gap between germline ends came to 11 bases. The CDR3 loop spans 15 amino acids. Germline V gives CDR1 SNHLY, CDR2 FYNNEI. The CDR3 loop is CASSGSGGSYNEQFF. The CDR3 DNA reads as TGTGCCAGCAGTGGGTCGGGCGGATCCTACAATGAGCAGTTCTTC.

The J gene is TRBJ2-1, the V gene TRBV5-4, with 10 positions matching TRBD2. The V and J ends lost 4 bases and 5 bases, in that order; junction bases with no gene match: 6. This CDR3 has 15 residues. CDR1 and CDR2 from the germline V gene are SGHNT and YYREEE (reference sequence). The CDR3 DNA sequence: TGTGCCAGCAGCCTGGAGCGGGAGGGTCACAATGAGCAGTTCTTC. This encodes CASSLEREGHNEQFF. The full variable domain, rest sourced from reference TRBV5-4 and TRBJ2-1, is ETGVTQSPTHLIKTRGQQVTLRCSSQSGHNTVSWYQQALGQGPQFIFQYYREEENGRGNFPPRFSGLQFPNYSSELNVNALELDDSALYLCASSLEREGHNEQFFGPGTRLTVL.

The chain uses TRBV2 and TRBJ1-2; D call uncertain. Germline lookup yields CDR1 SNHLY and CDR2 FYNNEI. Deletions cut 0 bases from V and 0 bases from J, with 8 bases between. The length of the CDR3 is 15 residues. CDR3: CASSEAGRANYGYTF. In nucleotides, the CDR3 is TGTGCCAGCAGTGAAGCGGGCCGGGCTAACTATGGCTACACCTTC.

The V gene is TRBV12-3 or TRBV12-4, the J gene TRBJ2-7; D gene ambiguous. The CDR3 is 13 amino acids. V was shortened by 2 bases and J by 1 base, with 6 bases between the two germline ends. The CDR3 reads CASSLKLSYEQYF. The DNA for the CDR3 is TGTGCCAGCAGTTTAAAGCTGTCCTACGAGCAGTACTTC.

CDR3 amino acids: CSAIDGETQYF. In DNA form, the CDR3 reads TGCAGTGCCATAGACGGAGAGACCCAGTACTTC. The J gene is TRBJ2-5, the V gene TRBV20-1; D unresolved. The V end lost 6 bases, the J end lost 4 bases, and 9 bases lay between the germline ends. This CDR3 has 11 amino acids. The germline gives CDR1 DFQATT, CDR2 SNEGSKA (reference sequence).